Below, 10 T cell receptor beta chains from the same sample are listed, as sequenced in a study of a mutant IDH1 vaccine in newly diagnosed glioma. The data were produced by immunoSEQ multiplex PCR, yet TCRdb's version contains in-frame clones alone and is incomplete. The sample lists around 53,000 clones, approximately 84% seen once, with 4.3% in the top ten. Time point in this sample: week 47, end of study. Every vaccination contained 300 ug of the mutant IDH1 20-mer peptide and was paired with topical imiquimod. The antigens of these receptors remain unknown. The input for sequencing was PBMCs, taken from a glioma patient whose treatment included an IDH1 peptide vaccine. The receptors here all came from a woman aged 25 to 39 with glioma. Some clones in this sample may be carry-over from other donors' samples.

The chain carries TRBV14 and TRBJ1-1, with D possibly being TRBD1 (5 bases). CDR3 size: 13 residues. Trimming took 4 bases from V and 6 from J, leaving 12 bases between them. CDR1 is SGHDN and CDR2 is FVKESK in the germline V gene. CDR3 sequence reads: CASSPRGLAEAFF. CDR3 DNA sequence: TGTGCCAGCAGCCCGAGGGGTTTAGCTGAAGCTTTCTTT. Filled out from reference TRBV14 and TRBJ1-1, the complete variable domain reads EAGVTQFPSHSVIEKGQTVTLRCDPISGHDNLYWYRRVMGKEIKFLLHFVKESKQDESGMPNNRFLAERTGGTYSTLKVQPAELEDSGVYFCASSPRGLAEAFFGQGTRLTVV.

In this sample, this clone turned up once. The V call is TRBV5-6, the J call TRBJ2-5, with TRBD2 identical over 14 bases. The V and J ends lost 3 bases and 5 bases, in that order; junction bases with no gene match: 6. Looked up from germline, CDR1 is SGHDT and CDR2 is YYEEEE. The CDR3 runs 16 residues. The CDR3, as DNA: TGTGCCAGCAGCTGGAGGACTAGCGGGAGGTTGGAGACCCAGTACTTC. Its translation is CASSWRTSGRLETQYF.

The DNA for the CDR3 is TGTGCCGCGGGGGCCCGATTCGCTGAAGCTTTCTTT. This sequence encodes CAAGARFAEAFF. The chain recombines TRBV19 with TRBJ1-1, with a tentative D call TRBD1 (6 bases). V was cut by 11 bases and J by 6 bases, with 16 bases left in between. CDR3 size: 12 residues. Germline V gives CDR1 LNHDA, CDR2 SQIVND (reference sequence). Full variable domain (rest looked up from reference TRBV19 and TRBJ1-1): DGGITQSPKYLFRKEGQNVTLSCEQNLNHDAMYWYRQDPGQGLRLIYYSQIVNDFQKGDIAEGYSVSREKKESFPLTVTSAQKNPTAFYLCAAGARFAEAFFGQGTRLTVV.

The chain has TRBV7-9 and TRBJ1-2; 10 bases are a match to TRBD1. The CDR3 contains 14 residues. Germline CDR1 is SEHNR and CDR2 is FQNEAQ (reference sequence). Unmatched junction bases numbered 6, after V lost 3 bases and J lost 8 bases. The CDR3 DNA is TGTGCCAGCAGCTTTGACAGGGGGCTCGGGGGCTACACCTTC. Its translation: CASSFDRGLGGYTF. The full variable domain, completed using reference TRBV7-9 and TRBJ1-2, is DTGVSQNPRHKITKRGQNVTFRCDPISEHNRLYWYRQTLGQGPEFLTYFQNEAQLEKSRLLSDRFSAERPKGSFSTLEIQRTEQGDSAMYLCASSFDRGLGGYTFGSGTRLTVV.

J is TRBJ1-2 and V is TRBV5-6; weak D call: TRBD1 (5 bases). The CDR3 consists of 13 residues. Germline V gives CDR1 SGHDT, CDR2 YYEEEE. V gave up 10 bases and J gave up 8 bases, with 21 bases separating them. In DNA, the CDR3 is TGTGCCGCGACCGGGACCGGACACGGAGGCTACACCTTC. This sequence encodes CAATGTGHGGYTF.

Here the CDR3 DNA reads TGTGCCACCAGCACGTGGGACAGTGCTCAAGAGACCCAGTACTTC. Translating gives CATSTWDSAQETQYF. The chain employs TRBV15 and TRBJ2-5; 7 nucleotides line up with TRBD1. Germline CDR1 is LNHNV and CDR2 is YYDKDF (reference sequence). With V trimmed by 4 bases and J by 2 bases, 7 bases remained unmatched. The CDR3 extends over 15 amino acids.

This clone was counted only a few times. This chain connects TRBV5-4 to TRBJ1-1; no definite D call. This CDR3 comprises 16 residues. The germline V and J ends were trimmed by 5 bases and 1 base, with 18 bases remaining between them. Germline V lookup: CDR1 SGHNT, CDR2 YYREEE (reference sequence). CDR3 sequence reads: CASRFRFSLGNTEAFF. In DNA, the CDR3 is TGTGCCAGCAGATTCAGGTTCTCATTGGGGAACACTGAAGCTTTCTTT.

The chain couples TRBV29-1 to TRBJ1-1, with unresolved D. CDR1 SQVTM and CDR2 ANQGSEA come from the germline V gene. V lost 1 base and J 5 bases, leaving 11 bases between the germline ends. This CDR3 has 13 amino acids. In DNA form, the CDR3 reads TGCAGCGTTGAAGCGCGCCTGGGGACTGAAGCTTTCTTT. This codes for CSVEARLGTEAFF. Looking up the rest from reference TRBV29-1 and TRBJ1-1 gives the full variable domain: SAVISQKPSRDICQRGTSLTIQCQVDSQVTMMFWYRQQPGQSLTLIATANQGSEATYESGFVIDKFPISRPNLTFSTLTVSNMSPEDSSIYLCSVEARLGTEAFFGQGTRLTVV.

The chain couples TRBV9 to TRBJ1-3; weak D call: TRBD1 (5 bases). The CDR3 contains 15 residues. Germline loops: CDR1 SGDLS, CDR2 YYNGEE. V shed 0 bases and J shed 3 bases, with 10 bases lying between them. CDR3 sequence reads: CASSVEGARGNTIYF. The CDR3, as DNA: TGTGCCAGCAGCGTAGAAGGGGCTCGTGGAAACACCATATATTTT.

V usage is TRBV2 and J usage is TRBJ1-1; no definite D call. CDR1 and CDR2 from the germline V gene are SNHLY and FYNNEI. The CDR3 length is 13 residues. Trimming took 7 bases from V and 1 from J, leaving 10 bases between them. DNA of the CDR3: TGTGCCAGCACTAGGACGGGGAACACTGAAGCTTTCTTT. Its protein product is CASTRTGNTEAFF.